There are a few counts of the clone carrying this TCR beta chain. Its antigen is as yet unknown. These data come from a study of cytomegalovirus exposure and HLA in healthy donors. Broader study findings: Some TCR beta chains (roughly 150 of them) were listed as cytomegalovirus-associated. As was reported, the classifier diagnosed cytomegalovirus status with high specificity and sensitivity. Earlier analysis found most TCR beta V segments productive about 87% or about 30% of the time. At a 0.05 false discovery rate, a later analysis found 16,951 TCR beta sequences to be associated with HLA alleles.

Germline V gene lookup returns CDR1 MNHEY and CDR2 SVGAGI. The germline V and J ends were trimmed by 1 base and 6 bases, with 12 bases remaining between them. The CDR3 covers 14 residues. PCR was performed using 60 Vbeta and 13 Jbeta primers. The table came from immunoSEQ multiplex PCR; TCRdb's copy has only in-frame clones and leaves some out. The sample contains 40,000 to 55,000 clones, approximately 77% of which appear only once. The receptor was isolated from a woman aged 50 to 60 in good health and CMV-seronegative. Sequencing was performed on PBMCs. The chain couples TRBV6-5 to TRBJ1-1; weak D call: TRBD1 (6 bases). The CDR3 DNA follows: TGTGCCAGCAGTTACTTCTTGGGGGCGGCTGAAGCTTTCTTT. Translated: CASSYFLGAAEAFF.